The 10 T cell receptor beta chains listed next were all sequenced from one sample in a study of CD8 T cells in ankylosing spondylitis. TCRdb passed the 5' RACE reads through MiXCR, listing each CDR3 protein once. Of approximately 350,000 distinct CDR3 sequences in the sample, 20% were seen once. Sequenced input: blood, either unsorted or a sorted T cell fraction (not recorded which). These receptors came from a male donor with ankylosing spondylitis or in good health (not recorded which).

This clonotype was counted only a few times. CDR3 nucleotides: TGTGCCAGCAGCTTAGAGAATGACTCACCCCTCCACTTT. Translating gives CASSLENDSPLHF. The rearrangement uses TRBV7-2 and TRBJ1-6; D unresolved. CDR1 and CDR2 (germline): SGHTA, FQGNSA. V lost 1 base to trimming and J lost 10 bases, with 8 bases between them. CDR3 length equals 13 residues.

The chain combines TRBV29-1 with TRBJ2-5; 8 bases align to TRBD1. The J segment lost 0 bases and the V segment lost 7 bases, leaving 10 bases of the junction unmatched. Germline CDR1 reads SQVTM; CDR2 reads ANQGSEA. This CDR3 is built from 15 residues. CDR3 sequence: CSAERTGRHQETQYF. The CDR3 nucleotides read TGCAGCGCCGAAAGGACAGGGAGACACCAAGAGACCCAGTACTTC.

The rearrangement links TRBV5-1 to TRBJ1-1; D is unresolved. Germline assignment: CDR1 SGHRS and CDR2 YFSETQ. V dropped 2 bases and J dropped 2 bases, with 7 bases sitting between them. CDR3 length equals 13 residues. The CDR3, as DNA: TGCGCCAGCAGCTTTTTTTCCAACACTGAAGCTTTCTTT. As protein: CASSFFSNTEAFF.

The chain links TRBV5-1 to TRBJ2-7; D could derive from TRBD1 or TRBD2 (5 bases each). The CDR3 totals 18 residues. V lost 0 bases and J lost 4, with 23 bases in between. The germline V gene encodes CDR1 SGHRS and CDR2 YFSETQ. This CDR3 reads CASSLEGAGTTGPYEQYF. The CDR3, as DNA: TGCGCCAGCAGCTTGGAGGGCGCCGGGACCACGGGCCCGTACGAGCAGTACTTC.

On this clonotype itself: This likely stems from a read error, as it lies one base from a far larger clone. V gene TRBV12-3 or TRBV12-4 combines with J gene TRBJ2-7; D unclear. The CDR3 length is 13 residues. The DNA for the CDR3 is TGTGCCAGCAGTTTTGGTGGCTCCGACGAGCAGTACTTC. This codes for CASSFGGSDEQYF.

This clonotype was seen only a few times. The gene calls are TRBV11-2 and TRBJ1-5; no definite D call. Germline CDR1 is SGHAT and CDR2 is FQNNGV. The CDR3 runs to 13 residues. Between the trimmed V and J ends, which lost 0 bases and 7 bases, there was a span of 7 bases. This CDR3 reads CASSLDEGQPQHF. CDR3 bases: TGTGCCAGCAGCTTAGATGAAGGGCAGCCCCAGCATTTT. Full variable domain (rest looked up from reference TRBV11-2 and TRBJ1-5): EAGVAQSPRYKIIEKRQSVAFWCNPISGHATLYWYQQILGQGPKLLIQFQNNGVVDDSQLPKDRFSAERLKGVDSTLKIQPAKLEDSAVYLCASSLDEGQPQHFGDGTRLSIL.

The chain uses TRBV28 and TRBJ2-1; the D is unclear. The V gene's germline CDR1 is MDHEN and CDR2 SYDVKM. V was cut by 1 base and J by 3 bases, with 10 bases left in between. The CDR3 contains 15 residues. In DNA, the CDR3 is TGTGCCAGCAGTTTATTGGGTCAGGTCTACAATGAGCAGTTCTTC. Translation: CASSLLGQVYNEQFF.

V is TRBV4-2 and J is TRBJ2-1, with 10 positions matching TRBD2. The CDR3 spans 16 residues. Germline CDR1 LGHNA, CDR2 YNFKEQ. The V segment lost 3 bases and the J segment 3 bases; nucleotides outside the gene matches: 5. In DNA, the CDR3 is TGTGCCAGCAGCCACCTAGCGGGGGTCATCTACAATGAGCAGTTCTTC. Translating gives CASSHLAGVIYNEQFF.

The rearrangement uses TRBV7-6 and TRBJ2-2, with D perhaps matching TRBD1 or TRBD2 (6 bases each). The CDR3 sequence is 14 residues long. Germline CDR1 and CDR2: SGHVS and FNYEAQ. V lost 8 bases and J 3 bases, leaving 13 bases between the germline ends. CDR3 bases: TGTGCCAGCCTGGGGGGCTGGGACACCGGGGAGCTGTTTTTT. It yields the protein CASLGGWDTGELFF.

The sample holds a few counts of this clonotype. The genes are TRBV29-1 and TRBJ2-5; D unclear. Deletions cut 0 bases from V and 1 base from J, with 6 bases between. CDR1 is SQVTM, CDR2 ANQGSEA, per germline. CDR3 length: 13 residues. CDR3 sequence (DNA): TGCAGCGTTGAAGATGCCCCCCAAGAGACCCAGTACTTC. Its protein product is CSVEDAPQETQYF.